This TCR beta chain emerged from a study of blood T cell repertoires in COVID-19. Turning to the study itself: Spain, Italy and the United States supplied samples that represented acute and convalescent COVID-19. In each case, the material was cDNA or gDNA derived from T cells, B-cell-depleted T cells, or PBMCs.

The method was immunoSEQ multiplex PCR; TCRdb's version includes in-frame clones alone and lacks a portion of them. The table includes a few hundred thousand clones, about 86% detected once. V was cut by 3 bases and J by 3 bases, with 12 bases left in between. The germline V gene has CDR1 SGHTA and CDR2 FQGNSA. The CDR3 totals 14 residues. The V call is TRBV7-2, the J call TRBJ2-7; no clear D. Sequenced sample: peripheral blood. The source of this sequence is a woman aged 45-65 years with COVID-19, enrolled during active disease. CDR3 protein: CASSLGTLLYEQYV. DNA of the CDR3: TGTGCCAGCAGCTTGGGCACTCTTCTCTACGAGCAGTACGTC.